Each of the 13 T cell receptor beta chains below was sequenced from the same sample in a study of T cell repertoires in cytomegalovirus infection. TCRdb reprocessed the reads with MiXCR, giving one entry per CDR3 protein. The table has about 140,000 distinct CDR3 sequences, roughly 6% seen once. The sample consisted of PBMCs. Receptors were obtained from a human donor in good health (CMV status not recorded). Some clones in this sample may be carry-over from other donors' samples.

This clonotype was counted at least ten times. The chain couples TRBV7-2 to TRBJ1-3; D is uncertain. The CDR3 loop spans 15 amino acids. V lost 4 bases, J lost 2 bases, and 12 bases lay in between. The V gene's germline CDR1 is SGHTA and CDR2 FQGNSA. This CDR3 reads CASSSRTGPGNTIYF. CDR3 nucleotide sequence: TGTGCCAGCAGCTCCAGGACTGGTCCTGGAAACACCATATATTTT.

This clonotype came up many times. The chain links TRBV28 to TRBJ2-7; 7 bases line up with TRBD1. Germline V gives CDR1 MDHEN, CDR2 SYDVKM. The ends lost 1 base at V and 0 bases at J; junction bases unmatched: 6. CDR3 length: 16 residues. The CDR3 reads CASSLFPDRSSYEQYF. The DNA of the CDR3 is TGTGCCAGCAGTTTATTTCCGGACAGGAGCTCCTACGAGCAGTACTTC. Drawing the rest from reference TRBV28 and TRBJ2-7, the complete variable domain is DVKVTQSSRYLVKRTGEKVFLECVQDMDHENMFWYRQDPGLGLRLIYFSYDVKMKEKGDIPEGYSVSREKKERFSLILESASTNQTSMYLCASSLFPDRSSYEQYFGPGTRLTVT.

The J gene is TRBJ2-3, the V gene TRBV20-1; 9 bases map to TRBD1. The germline gives CDR1 DFQATT, CDR2 SNEGSKA (reference sequence). The CDR3 is made up of 13 amino acids. The CDR3: CSVRTGDADTQYF. In DNA form, the CDR3 reads TGCAGCGTTAGGACAGGGGACGCAGATACGCAGTATTTT.

This clonotype was seen repeatedly, ten times or more. The chain links TRBV24-1 to TRBJ2-1; the match to TRBD1 covers 7 bases. In germline, CDR1 is KGHDR, CDR2 SFDVKD. J lost 0 bases, V lost 3 bases, and 4 bases had no gene match. The CDR3 spans 16 residues. CDR3 sequence reads: CATSDKGASSYNEQFF. The CDR3 region has the DNA TGTGCCACCAGTGATAAGGGGGCGAGCTCCTACAATGAGCAGTTCTTC.

In this sample, this clonotype turned up a few times. V and J are TRBV19 and TRBJ2-3; TRBD1 is a possible D gene (6 bases). The germline gives CDR1 LNHDA, CDR2 SQIVND (reference sequence). The CDR3 has 15 residues. The V gene lost 5 bases and the J gene lost 3 bases, with 15 bases spanning the gap. This CDR3 reads CASSQGHPGTDTQYF. The CDR3 bases are TGTGCCAGTAGTCAGGGACATCCCGGGACAGATACGCAGTATTTT.

The sample holds a few counts of this clonotype. V gene TRBV15 combines with J gene TRBJ2-7, with unresolved D. Germline CDR1 is LNHNV and CDR2 is YYDKDF (reference sequence). CDR3 length: 15 residues. Trimming cost V 0 bases and J 4 bases, with 13 bases left between them. CDR3 residues: CATSRDQGSSYEQYF. The CDR3 region has the DNA TGTGCCACCAGCAGAGATCAAGGGTCCTCGTACGAGCAGTACTTC.

This clonotype was observed at least ten times. The J gene is TRBJ2-7, the V gene TRBV28, with TRBD1 matching 9 bases. With V trimmed by 6 bases and J by 7 bases, 13 bases remained unmatched. This CDR3 spans 15 amino acids. CDR1 is MDHEN and CDR2 is SYDVKM in the germline V gene. CDR3 sequence reads: CASREPGQGLVEQYF. In nucleotides, the CDR3 is TGTGCCAGCAGAGAACCCGGACAGGGGTTGGTTGAGCAGTACTTC.

This clonotype was seen ten or more times. This chain connects TRBV7-2 to TRBJ2-3; 9 bases align to TRBD2. Germline-derived CDR1 and CDR2 are SGHTA and FQGNSA. There are 14 residues in the CDR3. The V and J ends lost 5 bases and 7 bases, in that order; junction bases with no gene match: 7. In DNA, the CDR3 is TGTGCCAGCAGCCCGCGGACTAGCGCGAATACGCAGTATTTT. Translating gives CASSPRTSANTQYF.

This clonotype was counted many times. This chain uses TRBV7-2 with TRBJ2-6; D is undetermined. V shed 2 bases and J shed 5 bases, with 13 bases lying between them. The CDR3 is 16 amino acids. From germline, CDR1 is SGHTA and CDR2 FQGNSA. CDR3 DNA sequence: TGTGCCAGCAGCTTAACCCCTAGGAATAGGGCCAACGTCCTGACTTTC. Translated: CASSLTPRNRANVLTF.

In its sample, this clonotype was seen a few times. The rearrangement joins TRBV29-1 to TRBJ1-2, with D perhaps matching TRBD1 (5 bases). Germline lookup yields CDR1 SQVTM and CDR2 ANQGSEA. Between the trimmed V and J ends, which lost 1 base and 10 bases, there was a span of 13 bases. The CDR3 spans 12 residues. CDR3 coding DNA: TGCAGCGTTGAAGTTGGGGGAAGTTCCTACACCTTC. It is translated as CSVEVGGSSYTF.

This clonotype was observed many times. V and J are TRBV11-2 and TRBJ1-2; D is uncertain. Germline-derived CDR1 and CDR2 are SGHAT and FQNNGV. The CDR3 totals 16 residues. V dropped 0 bases and J dropped 2 bases, with 13 bases sitting between them. In nucleotides, the CDR3 is TGTGCCAGCAGCTTAGATGGCGCAGGTTTCAACTATGGCTACACCTTC. Its protein product is CASSLDGAGFNYGYTF.

This clonotype appeared many times. The V and J genes are TRBV28 and TRBJ1-1; TRBD1 might be the D (5 bases). Deletions cut 8 bases from V and 1 base from J, with 20 bases between. This CDR3 comprises 16 residues. Germline loops: CDR1 MDHEN, CDR2 SYDVKM. CDR3 sequence reads: CASRRPILGANTEAFF. The CDR3 DNA is TGTGCCAGCCGCCGTCCTATCCTCGGGGCGAACACTGAAGCTTTCTTT.

Notes on this clonotype: A much larger clone lies one base from this, so it may be a read error. This sequence joins TRBV5-1 and TRBJ2-5; D not certain. CDR1 and CDR2 (germline): SGHRS, YFSETQ. The CDR3 contains 14 residues. V was trimmed by 0 bases and J by 1 base, leaving 7 bases between them. The DNA for the CDR3 is TGCGCCAGCAGCTTGGTGGCGTTCCAAGAGACCCAGTACTTC. Translated: CASSLVAFQETQYF.